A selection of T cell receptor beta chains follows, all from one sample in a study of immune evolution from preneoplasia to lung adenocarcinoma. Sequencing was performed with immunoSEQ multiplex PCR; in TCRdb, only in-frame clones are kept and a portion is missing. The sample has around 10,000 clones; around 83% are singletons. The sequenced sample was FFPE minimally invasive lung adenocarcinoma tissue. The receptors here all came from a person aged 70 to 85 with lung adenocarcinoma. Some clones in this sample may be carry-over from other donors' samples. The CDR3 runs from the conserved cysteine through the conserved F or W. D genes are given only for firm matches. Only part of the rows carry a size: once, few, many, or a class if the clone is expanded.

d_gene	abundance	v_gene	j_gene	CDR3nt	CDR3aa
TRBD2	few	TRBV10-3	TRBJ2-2	TGTGCCGCCACTAGCGGGAGAACCGGGGAGCTGTTTTTT	CAATSGRTGELFF
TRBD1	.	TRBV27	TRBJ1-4	TGTGCCAGCAGTTCGCCAGGACAGGGTAATGAAAAACTGTTTTTT	CASSSPGQGNEKLFF
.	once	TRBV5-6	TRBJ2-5	TGTGCCAGCAAGCGGGTCCCACAAGAGACCCAGTACTTC	CASKRVPQETQYF
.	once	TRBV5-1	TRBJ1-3	TGCGCCAGCAGCTTGGTGGGTTCTGGAAACACCATATATTTT	CASSLVGSGNTIYF
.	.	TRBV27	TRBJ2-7	TGTGCCAGCAGTTCCTCCGTTGGACCCTACGAGCAGTACTTC	CASSSSVGPYEQYF
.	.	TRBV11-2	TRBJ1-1	TGTGCCAGCAGCCGCCAAGGTGGCATTGAAGCTTTCTTT	CASSRQGGIEAFF
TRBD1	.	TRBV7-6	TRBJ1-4	TGTGCCAGCAGCCAGGGACAGTCGGGATCGGCCTATAATGAAAAACTGTTTTTT	CASSQGQSGSAYNEKLFF
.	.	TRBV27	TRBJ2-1	TGTGCCAGCAGTTTAGGGGGCCCTAGGGAGCAGTTCTTC	CASSLGGPREQFF
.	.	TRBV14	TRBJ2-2	TGTGCCAGCAGCCAAGGGGGCTTTCGGGCCCTGATCACCGGGGAGCTGTTTTTT	CASSQGGFRALITGELFF
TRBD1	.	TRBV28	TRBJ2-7	TGTGCCAGCAGTTTGGACAGGGAATCCTACGAGCAGTACTTC	CASSLDRESYEQYF
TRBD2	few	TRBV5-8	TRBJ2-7	TGTGCCAGCAGCTTGGGAGCGCGGGAGGATCCCTACGAGCAGTACTTC	CASSLGAREDPYEQYF
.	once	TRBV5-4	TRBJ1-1	TGTGCCAGCAGCTTGGTCGGGTCAGGGCGCATGAACACTGAAGCTTTCTTT	CASSLVGSGRMNTEAFF
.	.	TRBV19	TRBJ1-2	TGTGCCAGTAGTACGACAGGCGGGAGCTATGGCTACACCTTC	CASSTTGGSYGYTF
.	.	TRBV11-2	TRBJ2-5	TGTGCCAGCAGCCCCGCCGGGGAGACCCAGTACTTC	CASSPAGETQYF
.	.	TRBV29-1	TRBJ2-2	TGCAGCGTTTTCCAGTCCGGGGAGCTGTTTTTT	CSVFQSGELFF
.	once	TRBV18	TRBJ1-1	TGTGCCAGCTCCCGATCGTTAGGGGGTGGCAGTGAAGCTTTCTTT	CASSRSLGGGSEAFF
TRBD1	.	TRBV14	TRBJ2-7	TGTGCCAGCAGCCACAAACTCGGACAGGGTCCCGTCGAGCAGTACTTC	CASSHKLGQGPVEQYF
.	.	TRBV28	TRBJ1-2	TGTGCCAGCAGTTTAGGGGCAGGGAACTATGGCTACACCTTC	CASSLGAGNYGYTF
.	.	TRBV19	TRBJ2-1	TGTGCCAGTAGTCAGGGACGAAGCTCCTACAATGAGCAGTTCTTC	CASSQGRSSYNEQFF
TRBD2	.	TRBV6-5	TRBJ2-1	TGTGCCAGCAGTTACGGGGGAGGGAGCTCCTACAATGAGCAGTTCTTC	CASSYGGGSSYNEQFF
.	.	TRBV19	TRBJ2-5	TGTGCCAGTAGTAATGGACTCCAAGAGACCCAGTACTTC	CASSNGLQETQYF
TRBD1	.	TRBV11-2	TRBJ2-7	TGTGCCAGCAGCTCCCGGACAGGGGGTAGCTCCTACGAGCAGTACTTC	CASSSRTGGSSYEQYF
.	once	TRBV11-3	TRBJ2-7	TGTGCCAGCAGCCTGGGCTCCTACGAGCAGTACTTC	CASSLGSYEQYF
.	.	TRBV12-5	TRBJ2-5	TGTGCTAGTGGTTTCGCTGGGACACTTATCAAAGAGACCCAGTACTTC	CASGFAGTLIKETQYF
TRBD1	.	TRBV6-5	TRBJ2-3	TGTGCCAGCAGTTACCGGGACAGGGCAGTAGCAGATACGCAGTATTTT	CASSYRDRAVADTQYF
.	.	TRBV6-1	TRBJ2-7	TGTGCCAGCATCCGGGAAGAGCAGTACTTC	CASIREEQYF
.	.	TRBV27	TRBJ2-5	TGTGCCAGCAGCCCCCGTCGGGAAGAGACCCAGTACTTC	CASSPRREETQYF
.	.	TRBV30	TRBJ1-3	TGTGCCTGGAATAGGGGGGAGAGAAACACCATATATTTT	CAWNRGERNTIYF
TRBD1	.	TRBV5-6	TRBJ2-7	TGTGCCAGCAGCTTGGCGACAGGGGTATACGAGCAGTACTTC	CASSLATGVYEQYF
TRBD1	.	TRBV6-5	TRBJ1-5	TGTGCCAGCAAACAGGGGCTCAATCAGCCCCAGCATTTT	CASKQGLNQPQHF
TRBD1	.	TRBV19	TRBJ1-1	TGTGCCAGTAGTATGACAGGGGGGAACACTGAAGCTTTCTTT	CASSMTGGNTEAFF
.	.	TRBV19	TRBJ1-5	TGTGCCAGTAGTATTGCCGGGGGTAGCAATCAGCCCCAGCATTTT	CASSIAGGSNQPQHF
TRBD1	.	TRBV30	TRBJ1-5	TGTGCCTGTGGGACAGCCTCTTATGGCAATCAGCCCCAGCATTTT	CACGTASYGNQPQHF
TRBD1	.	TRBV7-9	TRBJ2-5	TGTGCCAGCAGCCCGGGGACAGGGGAAGAGACCCAGTACTTC	CASSPGTGEETQYF
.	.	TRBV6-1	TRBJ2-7	TGTGCCAGCAGCGAACGGCCCTTCTACGAGCAGTACTTC	CASSERPFYEQYF
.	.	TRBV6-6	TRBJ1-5	TGTGCCAGCAGTCGCGGGGGGAGCAATCAGCCCCAGCATTTT	CASSRGGSNQPQHF
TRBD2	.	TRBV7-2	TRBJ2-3	TGTGCCAGCAGCCTTAAGCGGGGGGCTAGCACAGATACGCAGTATTTT	CASSLKRGASTDTQYF
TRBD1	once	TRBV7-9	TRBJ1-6	TGTGCCAGCAGCTTTTCTTCTGGACAGGGGGCTTATTCACCCCTCCACTTT	CASSFSSGQGAYSPLHF
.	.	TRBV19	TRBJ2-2	TGTGCCAGTAGTCTCGGAGTCCCTTACACCGGGGAGCTGTTTTTT	CASSLGVPYTGELFF
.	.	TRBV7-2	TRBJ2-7	TGTGCCAGCAGCTTAGCAAAGGGGTACGAGCAGTACTTC	CASSLAKGYEQYF
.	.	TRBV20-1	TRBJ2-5	TGCAGTGCCTGGGAAGAGACCCAGTACTTC	CSAWEETQYF
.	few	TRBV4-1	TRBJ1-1	TGCGCCAGCAGCCACCCCCACGGGGGCAACGCTGAAGCTTTCTTT	CASSHPHGGNAEAFF
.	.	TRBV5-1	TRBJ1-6	TGCGCCAGCAGCCATGAGACAGGAGGGCGGTCACCCCTCCACTTT	CASSHETGGRSPLHF
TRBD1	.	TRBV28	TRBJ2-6	TGTGTCAGCAGTTTATTGGGACAGGGGAACGGGGCCAACGTCCTGACTTTC	CVSSLLGQGNGANVLTF
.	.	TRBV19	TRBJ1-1	TGTGCCAGTAGTATGCAGGGATTAGGGAACACTGAAGCTTTCTTT	CASSMQGLGNTEAFF
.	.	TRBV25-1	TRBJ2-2	TGTGCCAGCAGTGAAAACCTTTTGAACACCGGGGAGCTGTTTTTT	CASSENLLNTGELFF
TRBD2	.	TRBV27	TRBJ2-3	TGTGCCAGCAGTTTGTTAGCGGGGGGTTTAGATACGCAGTATTTT	CASSLLAGGLDTQYF
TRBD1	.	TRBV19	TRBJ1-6	TGTGCCAGTACCAAGACAGGGGGTGGTTATTCACCCCTCCACTTT	CASTKTGGGYSPLHF
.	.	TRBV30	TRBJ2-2	TGTGCCTGGAAACGAACCGGGGAGCTGTTTTTT	CAWKRTGELFF
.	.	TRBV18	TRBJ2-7	TGTGCCAGCTCCTCCAGGCAGGGGTTGAGCTACGAGCAGTACTTC	CASSSRQGLSYEQYF
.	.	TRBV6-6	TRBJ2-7	TGTGCCATCAGTGAGGCAGGACAGGAGCAGTACTTC	CAISEAGQEQYF
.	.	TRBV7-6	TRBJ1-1	TGTGCCAGCAGCTTAGCATCCTCCGAGACTGAAGCTTTCTTT	CASSLASSETEAFF
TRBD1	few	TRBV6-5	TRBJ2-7	TGTGCCAGCAGTTCCCAGGGGGCTGCTTCTTCCGAGCAGTACTTC	CASSSQGAASSEQYF
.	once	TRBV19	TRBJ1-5	TGTGCCAGTAGTATTGGGGTCAGGGACTCGGGTCAGCCCCAGCATTTT	CASSIGVRDSGQPQHF
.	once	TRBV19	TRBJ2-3	TGTGCCAGTAGTATAAGTTTCGGCGGGACTAGCACAGATACGCAGTATTTT	CASSISFGGTSTDTQYF
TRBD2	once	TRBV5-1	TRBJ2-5	TGCGCCAGCAGCCCAGGGACCCTAGCGGGGGGACAAGAGACCCAGTACTTC	CASSPGTLAGGQETQYF
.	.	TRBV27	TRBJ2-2	TGTGCCAGCAGCCCCGAGGGGAGTACCGGGGAGCTGTTTTTT	CASSPEGSTGELFF
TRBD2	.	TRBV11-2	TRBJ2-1	TGTGCCAGCAGCTTAGATTGGGGGGGATACAATGAGCAGTTCTTC	CASSLDWGGYNEQFF
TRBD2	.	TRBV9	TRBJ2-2	TGTGCCAGCAGCTTCCGGGAGGTCGGCGCCGGGGAGCTGTTTTTT	CASSFREVGAGELFF